The rows below give T cell receptor beta chains drawn from one sample of a study of beta chain features in type 1 diabetes. The table came from immunoSEQ multiplex PCR; TCRdb's copy has only in-frame clones and leaves some out. The data show about 250,000 clones, approximately 11% seen once. The material sequenced was naive CD4+ T cells from blood. The receptors here all came from a young man with type 1 diabetes. Each CDR3 is given with its conserved first and last residue. The D gene is left open where the match is weak. Not every row has a clone size; where given, it reads once, few, many or a size class.

>TRBV7-3|TRBJ2-3|NA|TRBD2
CASSLADSTDTQYF
TGTGCCAGCAGCCTAGCGGATTCCACAGATACGCAGTATTTT
>TRBV15|TRBJ2-7|NA|NA
CATSRDREGEQYF
TGTGCCACCAGCAGAGACAGGGAAGGCGAGCAGTACTTC
>TRBV4-3|TRBJ1-2|NA|TRBD1
CASSQRQGVNYGYTF
TGCGCCAGCAGCCAACGACAGGGGGTGAACTATGGCTACACCTTC
>TRBV2|TRBJ1-5|NA|NA
CASSGGFSQPQHF
TGTGCCAGCAGTGGAGGCTTTAGTCAGCCCCAGCATTTT
>TRBV11-2|TRBJ2-1|few|TRBD2
CASSLVRTSAYNEQFF
TGTGCCAGCAGCTTAGTCCGGACTAGCGCCTACAATGAGCAGTTCTTC
>TRBV27|TRBJ1-1|NA|NA
CASSFEFGQRNTEAFF
TGTGCCAGCAGTTTTGAATTCGGACAGAGGAACACTGAAGCTTTCTTT
>TRBV7-9|TRBJ1-1|NA|NA
CASSLGQNTEAFF
TGTGCCAGCAGCTTAGGACAGAACACTGAAGCTTTCTTT
>TRBV4-3|TRBJ2-2|NA|TRBD1
CASSHDRVLAGELFF
TGCGCCAGCAGCCACGACAGGGTTCTTGCCGGGGAGCTGTTTTTT
>TRBV19|TRBJ2-2|few|TRBD1
CASGRGYTGELFF
TGTGCCAGTGGCAGGGGGTACACCGGGGAGCTGTTTTTT
>TRBV9|TRBJ1-4|few|NA
CASSVATGSDATNEKLFF
TGTGCCAGCAGCGTAGCTACAGGGTCCGATGCAACTAATGAAAAACTGTTTTTT
>TRBV7-9|TRBJ1-1|few|NA
CASSFTGNTEAFF
TGTGCCAGCAGCTTTACAGGGAACACTGAAGCTTTCTTT
>TRBV29-1|TRBJ2-3|NA|NA
CSVGAGVSTDTQYF
TGCAGCGTTGGGGCCGGGGTTAGCACAGATACGCAGTATTTT
>TRBV7-2|TRBJ1-2|NA|NA
CASSLDRQAFYGYTF
TGTGCCAGCAGCTTAGATCGACAGGCCTTCTATGGCTACACCTTC
>TRBV7-2|TRBJ2-1|NA|TRBD1
CASSPGQGTWNEQFF
TGTGCCAGCAGCCCGGGACAGGGGACCTGGAATGAGCAGTTCTTC
>TRBV6-5|TRBJ2-3|few|TRBD2
CASSFGLAGGPDTQYF
TGTGCCAGCAGTTTTGGACTAGCGGGGGGCCCAGATACGCAGTATTTT
>TRBV7-9|TRBJ2-2|NA|TRBD2
CASSLNPSGGNTGELFF
TGTGCCAGCAGCTTAAACCCTAGCGGGGGGAACACCGGGGAGCTGTTTTTT
>TRBV7-3|TRBJ2-3|NA|NA
CASSPRGGGNTDTQYF
TGTGCCAGCAGCCCCAGAGGTGGGGGCAACACAGATACGCAGTATTTT
>TRBV7-2|TRBJ2-1|few|NA
CASNPGVGSGSYNEQFF
TGTGCCAGCAATCCCGGCGTAGGTAGCGGTTCCTACAATGAGCAGTTCTTC
>TRBV29-1|TRBJ1-4|NA|NA
CSVGGGGAEKLFF
TGCAGCGTTGGAGGAGGAGGGGCTGAAAAACTGTTTTTT
>TRBV5-1|TRBJ2-1|few|NA
CASSFGGALDNQQFF
TGCGCCAGCAGCTTTGGGGGCGCCCTGGACAATCAGCAGTTCTTC
>TRBV9|TRBJ1-2|NA|NA
CATTLWGYTF
TGTGCCACTACTTTATGGGGCTACACCTTC
>TRBV27|TRBJ2-3|few|TRBD2
CASSGSGGGSTDTQYF
TGTGCCAGCAGTGGTAGCGGGGGGGGATCCACAGATACGCAGTATTTT
>TRBV7-9|TRBJ2-7|NA|TRBD1
CASSFRDRLEQYF
TGTGCCAGCAGTTTCCGGGACAGGCTCGAGCAGTACTTC
>TRBV11-2|TRBJ2-3|NA|NA
CASSPNNPSTDTQYF
TGTGCCAGCAGCCCCAACAATCCTAGCACAGATACGCAGTATTTT
>TRBV4-2|TRBJ1-5|NA|NA
CASSQGTSRANQPQHF
TGTGCCAGCAGCCAAGGGACCTCCAGGGCTAATCAGCCCCAGCATTTT
>TRBV18|TRBJ1-6|few|NA
CASSLLGRGIGSPLHF
TGTGCCAGCTCACTGCTAGGACGGGGAATTGGTTCACCCCTCCACTTT
>TRBV25-1|TRBJ2-5|NA|TRBD2
CASSELGSGGSETQYF
TGTGCCAGCAGTGAATTGGGTAGCGGGGGGTCTGAGACCCAGTACTTC
>TRBV4-1|TRBJ1-2|few|TRBD1
CASSQDAPGTGRGYTF
TGCGCCAGCAGCCAAGATGCCCCCGGGACAGGTCGGGGCTACACCTTC
>TRBV4-3|TRBJ2-1|few|NA
CASSRNIRGNEQFF
TGCGCCAGCAGCCGAAACATTAGAGGCAATGAGCAGTTCTTC
>TRBV4-3|TRBJ1-2|NA|NA
CASSQDPAPVYGYTF
TGCGCCAGCAGCCAAGATCCCGCCCCAGTCTATGGCTACACCTTC
>TRBV9|TRBJ2-7|few|NA
CASSVSMGHPYEQYF
TGTGCCAGCAGCGTATCCATGGGACACCCCTACGAGCAGTACTTC